Listed here are 9 T cell receptor beta chains from one sample, sequenced in a study of beta chain features in type 1 diabetes. Findings of the study overall: Shorter TCRB CDR3s, moderately but significantly so, marked every one of the four CD4+ subsets in Type 1 diabetes patients.

The antigens for these receptors are not known. Since all of the isolated RNA was reverse transcribed, expressed TCRB transcripts were what got sequenced. Only in-frame clones appear in the TCRdb table, and some are missing; sequencing was by immunoSEQ multiplex PCR. Among 550,000 to 850,000 clones listed, around 15% were seen once. What was sequenced was naive CD4+ T cells from blood. Every receptor here comes from a man between 18 and 29 years old with type 1 diabetes.

This clone was counted only a few times. The chain is built from TRBV4-2 and TRBJ1-5; 9 bases map to TRBD1. Losses at the gene ends were 0 bases for V and 8 bases for J; bases not matched to a gene: 5. The V gene's germline CDR1 is LGHNA and CDR2 YNFKEQ. The CDR3 spans 15 residues. The CDR3 coding sequence is TGTGCCAGCAGCCAAGACCACAGGGGGCCGGAGCCCCAGCATTTT. The encoded protein is CASSQDHRGPEPQHF.

Notes on this clone: Other DNA variants within this sample encode the same CDR3. The genes are TRBV13 and TRBJ1-1; D is possibly TRBD1 (5 bases). The germline gives CDR1 PRHDT, CDR2 FYEKMQ (reference sequence). This CDR3 has 14 amino acids. The V gene lost 1 base and the J gene lost 2 bases, with 8 bases spanning the gap. The CDR3 reads CASSLEDRNTEAFF. CDR3 coding DNA: TGTGCCAGCAGCTTAGAAGACAGAAACACTGAAGCTTTCTTT.

This clone was seen more than once but under ten times. J is TRBJ1-4 and V is TRBV30; D is perhaps TRBD1 (5 bases). The germline V and J ends were trimmed by 0 bases and 2 bases, with 7 bases remaining between them. The germline V gene has CDR1 GTSNPN and CDR2 SVGIG (reference sequence). The CDR3 is made up of 14 amino acids. The CDR3 DNA follows: TGTGCCTGGAGTGTTTGGGGGACTAATGAAAAACTGTTTTTT. Protein sequence: CAWSVWGTNEKLFF. Full variable domain (missing parts from reference TRBV30 and TRBJ1-4): SQTIHQWPATLVQPVGSPLSLECTVEGTSNPNLYWYRQAAGRGLQLLFYSVGIGQISSEVPQNLSASRPQDRQFILSSKKLLLSDSGFYLCAWSVWGTNEKLFFGSGTQLSVL.

The table lists this clone with a few counts. The V call is TRBV30, the J call TRBJ1-1; D gene ambiguous. CDR3 length: 12 residues. The V end was cut by 4 bases, the J end by 1 base, with 7 bases between. Germline V lookup: CDR1 GTSNPN, CDR2 SVGIG (reference sequence). The CDR3 sequence is CAWKAGNTEAFF. In nucleotides, the CDR3 is TGTGCCTGGAAGGCGGGGAACACTGAAGCTTTCTTT.

The chain has TRBV10-3 and TRBJ2-1; D perhaps matches TRBD2 (6 bases). Deletions cut 2 bases from V and 3 bases from J, with 17 bases between. This CDR3 is built from 17 residues. From germline, CDR1 is ENHRY and CDR2 SYGVKD. The CDR3 DNA follows: TGTGCCATCAGTGAGCCCGGCACAGGAGGGGACTACAATGAGCAGTTCTTC. Protein product: CAISEPGTGGDYNEQFF.

This clone was observed many times. The gene calls are TRBV14 and TRBJ2-1; no clear D gene. The CDR3 is made up of 13 amino acids. The V end was cut by 4 bases, the J end by 7 bases, with 11 bases between. From germline, CDR1 is SGHDN and CDR2 FVKESK. CDR3 in amino acids: CASSLLGVNEQFF. For the CDR3, the DNA is TGTGCCAGCAGCCTTCTGGGCGTGAATGAGCAGTTCTTC. The complete variable domain, with remaining parts taken from reference TRBV14 and TRBJ2-1, reads EAGVTQFPSHSVIEKGQTVTLRCDPISGHDNLYWYRRVMGKEIKFLLHFVKESKQDESGMPNNRFLAERTGGTYSTLKVQPAELEDSGVYFCASSLLGVNEQFFGPGTRLTVL.

This clone was detected a few times. The chain employs TRBV7-6 and TRBJ1-2, with 12 bases lining up with TRBD1. Looked up from germline, CDR1 is SGHVS and CDR2 is FNYEAQ. Germline trimming cut 0 bases from V and 8 bases from J; bases unmatched to any gene: 4. This CDR3 has 15 amino acids. The CDR3 loop reads CASSLALGQGAGYTF. CDR3 in DNA: TGTGCCAGCAGCTTAGCGCTGGGACAGGGGGCCGGCTACACCTTC. Combining the CDR3 with reference TRBV7-6 and TRBJ1-2 gives the whole variable domain GAGVSQSPRYKVTKRGQDVALRCDPISGHVSLYWYRQALGQGPEFLTYFNYEAQQDKSGLPNDRFSAERPEGSISTLTIQRTEQRDSAMYRCASSLALGQGAGYTFGSGTRLTVV.

This clone has a handful of counts. The V gene is TRBV10-3, the J gene TRBJ2-3, with D possibly being TRBD1 (6 bases). Germline CDR1 and CDR2: ENHRY and SYGVKD. The CDR3 is 14 amino acids. The V gene lost 10 bases and the J gene lost 3 bases, with 17 bases spanning the gap. The CDR3 nucleotides read TGTGCCAGCAACCCACAGGGAAGAACAGATACGCAGTATTTT. It is translated as CASNPQGRTDTQYF.

This chain links TRBV7-2 with TRBJ2-7; D gene unclear. Germline CDR1 and CDR2: SGHTA and FQGNSA. The CDR3 extends over 15 amino acids. The V end was cut by 5 bases, the J end by 5 bases, with 19 bases between. DNA of the CDR3: TGTGCCAGCAGCCGCGGAGCTTGGTACGTGGACGAGCAGTACTTC. It is translated as CASSRGAWYVDEQYF.